This T cell receptor (beta chain) is drawn from a study of cytomegalovirus exposure and HLA in healthy donors. Primers: 60 Vbeta forward and 13 Jbeta reverse. Profiling relied on immunoSEQ multiplex PCR, and the TCRdb table lists in-frame clones only, not all of them. The sample has roughly 150,000 clones; approximately 82% are singletons. The CDR3 has 18 residues. CDR1 is MDHEN, CDR2 SYDVKM, per germline. With V trimmed by 6 bases and J by 0 bases, 8 bases remained unmatched. Sequencing was carried out using PBMCs. The sequence derives from a male donor in good health and CMV-seropositive. The chain joins TRBV28 to TRBJ2-3; 14 bases fit TRBD2. CDR3 region: CASSPTSGRGLSTDTQYF. In DNA, the CDR3 is TGTGCCAGCAGCCCGACTAGCGGGAGGGGGTTAAGCACAGATACGCAGTATTTT.